This T cell receptor (beta chain) was found in a study of cytomegalovirus exposure and HLA in healthy donors. Study-wide results and limits: Later on, a genetic analysis was performed. It linked a missense variant in DCLRE1C with V- and J-gene trimming of TCR beta. CMV serostatus alone was available as immune exposure information.

Amplification used 60 Vbeta primers and 13 Jbeta primers. The table came from immunoSEQ multiplex PCR; TCRdb's copy has only in-frame clones and leaves some out. This table has around 160,000 clones, more than 75% appearing once. Donors counted as nominally healthy when sampled, yet unrecorded immune exposures were likely. With regard to this clone: Its specificity is not known.

The V gene lost 7 bases and the J gene lost 5 bases, with 17 bases spanning the gap. The CDR3 is 14 residues long. CDR1 MDHEN and CDR2 SYDVKM come from the germline V gene. The chain links TRBV28 to TRBJ1-1, with D possibly matching TRBD1 (5 bases). Sequenced sample: PBMCs. The TCR comes from a male donor in good health and CMV-seronegative. The CDR3 sequence is CASTGTSRGTEAFF. As DNA, the CDR3 is TGTGCCAGCACCGGGACTTCCCGAGGGACTGAAGCTTTCTTT.